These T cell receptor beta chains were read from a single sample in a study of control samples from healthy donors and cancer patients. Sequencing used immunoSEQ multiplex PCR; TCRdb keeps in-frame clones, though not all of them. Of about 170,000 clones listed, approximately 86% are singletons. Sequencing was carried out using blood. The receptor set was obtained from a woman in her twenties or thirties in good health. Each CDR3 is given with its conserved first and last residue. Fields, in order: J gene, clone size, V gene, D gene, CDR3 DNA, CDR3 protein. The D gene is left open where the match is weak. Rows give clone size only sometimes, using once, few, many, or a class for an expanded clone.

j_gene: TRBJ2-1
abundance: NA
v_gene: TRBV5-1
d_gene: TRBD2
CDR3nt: TGCGCCAGCAGCTTAGGGACTAGCGGGGGGGCGGATGAGCAGTTCTTC
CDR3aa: CASSLGTSGGADEQFF

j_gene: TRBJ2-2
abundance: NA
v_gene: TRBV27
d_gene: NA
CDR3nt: TGTGCCAGCAGTTTATGGGGCACCGGGGAGCTGTTTTTT
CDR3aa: CASSLWGTGELFF

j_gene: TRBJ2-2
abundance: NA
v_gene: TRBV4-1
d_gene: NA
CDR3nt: TGCGCCAGCAGCCAAGGAGTAGCAGGGCTTTACACCGGGGAGCTGTTTTTT
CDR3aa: CASSQGVAGLYTGELFF

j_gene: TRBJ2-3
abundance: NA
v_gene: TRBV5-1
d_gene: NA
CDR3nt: TGCGCCAGCAGCTTGGATCCCCAGGCCTTAAGGACAGATACGCAGTATTTT
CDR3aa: CASSLDPQALRTDTQYF

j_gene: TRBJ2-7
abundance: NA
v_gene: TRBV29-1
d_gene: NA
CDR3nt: TGCAGCGTTGAAGGCGGATCAGGGGAGCAGTACTTC
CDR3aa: CSVEGGSGEQYF

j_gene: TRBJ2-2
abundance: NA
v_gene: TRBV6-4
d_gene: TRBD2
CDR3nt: TGTGCCAGCAGTGACTCGTTCTCTAGCGGGGGGGCGACCACCGGGGAGCTGTTTTTT
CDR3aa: CASSDSFSSGGATTGELFF

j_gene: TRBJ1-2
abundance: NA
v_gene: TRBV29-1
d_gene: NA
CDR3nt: TGCAGCGTTGACAGGAGAAATGGCTACACCTTC
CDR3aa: CSVDRRNGYTF

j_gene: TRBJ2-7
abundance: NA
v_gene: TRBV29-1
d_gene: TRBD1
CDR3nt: TGCAGCGTCGCCCCCGGGACAGGGGCCGCCTACGAGCAGTACTTC
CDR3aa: CSVAPGTGAAYEQYF

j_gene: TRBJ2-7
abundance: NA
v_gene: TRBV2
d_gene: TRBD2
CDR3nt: TGTGCCAGCAGTCCTAGCGGGACGACCCTCTACGAGCAGTACTTC
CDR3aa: CASSPSGTTLYEQYF

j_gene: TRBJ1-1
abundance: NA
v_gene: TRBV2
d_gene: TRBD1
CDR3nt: TGTGCCAGCAGTGCCCAGGGGGCGAGTACTGAAGCTTTCTTT
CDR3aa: CASSAQGASTEAFF

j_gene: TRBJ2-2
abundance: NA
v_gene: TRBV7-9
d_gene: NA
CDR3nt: TGTGCCAGCAGCCCCCTTTGGAACACCGGGGAGCTGTTTTTT
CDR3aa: CASSPLWNTGELFF

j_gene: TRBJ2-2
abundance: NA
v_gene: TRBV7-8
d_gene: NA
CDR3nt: TGTGCCAGCAGCTTAGGCGGCGGCACCGGGGAGCTGTTTTTT
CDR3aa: CASSLGGGTGELFF

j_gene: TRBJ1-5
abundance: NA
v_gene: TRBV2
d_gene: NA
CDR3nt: TGTGCCAGCCGGGAAAGCAGCAATCAGCCCCAGCATTTT
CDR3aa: CASRESSNQPQHF

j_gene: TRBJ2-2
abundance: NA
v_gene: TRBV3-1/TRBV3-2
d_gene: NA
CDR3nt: TGTGCCAGCAGCCAGAGGGGGAGAAGGGCCGGGGAGCTGTTTTTT
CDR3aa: CASSQRGRRAGELFF

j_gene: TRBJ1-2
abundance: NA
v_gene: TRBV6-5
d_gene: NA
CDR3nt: TGTGCCAGCAGTAACGCGGGACAAGGCTATGGCTACACCTTC
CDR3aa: CASSNAGQGYGYTF

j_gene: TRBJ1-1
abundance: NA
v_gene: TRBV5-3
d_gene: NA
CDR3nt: TGTGCCAGAAGTAGACAGGAAGATATGAACACTGAAGCTTTCTTT
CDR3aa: CARSRQEDMNTEAFF

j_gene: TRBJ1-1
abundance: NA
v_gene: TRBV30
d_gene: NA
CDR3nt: TGTGCCTGGAGTAGCCGGGGATTGAACACTGAAGCTTTCTTT
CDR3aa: CAWSSRGLNTEAFF

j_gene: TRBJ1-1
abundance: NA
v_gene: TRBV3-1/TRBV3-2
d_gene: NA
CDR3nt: TGTGCCAGCAGCCACGCCGTTGCGCTTCAAGCTTTCTTT
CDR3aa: CASSHAVALQAFF

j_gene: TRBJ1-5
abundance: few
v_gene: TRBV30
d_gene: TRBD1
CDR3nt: TGTGCCTGGAGTGGACAGGGGGATCAGCCCCAGCATTTT
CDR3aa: CAWSGQGDQPQHF

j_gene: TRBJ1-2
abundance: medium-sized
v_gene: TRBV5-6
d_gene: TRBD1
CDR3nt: TGTGCCAGCAGCTTGGGGGACAGGGGGAGCTATGGCTACACCTTC
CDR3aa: CASSLGDRGSYGYTF

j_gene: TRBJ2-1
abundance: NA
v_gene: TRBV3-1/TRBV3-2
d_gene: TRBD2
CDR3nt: TGTGCCAGCAGCCAAGTAGCGGGAGGGCCTTTCTTC
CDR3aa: CASSQVAGGPFF

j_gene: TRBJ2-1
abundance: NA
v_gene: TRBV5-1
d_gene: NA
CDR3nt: TGCGCCAGCAGCCAGTTGGTTAGTAAGGACAATGAGCAGTTCTTC
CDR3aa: CASSQLVSKDNEQFF

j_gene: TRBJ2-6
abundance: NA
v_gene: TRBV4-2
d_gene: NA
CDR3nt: TGTGCCAGCAGCCAAGATGGATCTGGGGCCAACGTCCTGACTTTC
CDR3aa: CASSQDGSGANVLTF

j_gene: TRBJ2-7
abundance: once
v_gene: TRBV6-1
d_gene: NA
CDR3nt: TGTGCCAGCAGTAAAGCCCAAACCGGGACTCATCAGTACTTC
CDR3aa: CASSKAQTGTHQYF

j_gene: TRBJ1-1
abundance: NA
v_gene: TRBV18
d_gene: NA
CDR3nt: TGTGCCAGCTCACCACTGATATCAGGGGTAATGATCACTGAAGCTTTCTTT
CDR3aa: CASSPLISGVMITEAFF

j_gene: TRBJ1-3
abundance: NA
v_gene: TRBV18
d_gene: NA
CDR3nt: TGTGCCAGCTCACCACAGGGGAATGGAAACACCATATATTTT
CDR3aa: CASSPQGNGNTIYF

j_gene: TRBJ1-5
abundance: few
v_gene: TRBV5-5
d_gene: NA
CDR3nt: TGTGCCAGCAGCTTGTTCCGGGTTGACAATCAGCCCCAGCATTTT
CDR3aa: CASSLFRVDNQPQHF

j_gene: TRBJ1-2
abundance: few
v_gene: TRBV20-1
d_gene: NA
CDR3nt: TGCAGTGCTAGTAGGGGGAAGAGGGACTATGGCTACACCTTC
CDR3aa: CSASRGKRDYGYTF

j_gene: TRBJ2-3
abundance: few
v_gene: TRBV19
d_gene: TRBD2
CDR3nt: TGTGCCAGTAGTGGACTAGCGGGAGCAGATACGCAGTATTTT
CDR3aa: CASSGLAGADTQYF

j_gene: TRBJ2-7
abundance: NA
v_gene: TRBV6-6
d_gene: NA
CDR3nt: TGTGCCAGCAGTCCCGGACTGTCCTACGAGCAGTACTTC
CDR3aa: CASSPGLSYEQYF

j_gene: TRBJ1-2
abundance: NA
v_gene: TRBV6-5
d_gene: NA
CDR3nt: TGTGCCAGCGGACCGGGTGGGAACTATGGCTACACCTTC
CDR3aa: CASGPGGNYGYTF

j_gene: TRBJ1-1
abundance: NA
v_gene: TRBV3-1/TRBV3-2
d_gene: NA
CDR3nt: TGTGCCAGCAGCCAAGCGCGGGACACTGAAGCTTTCTTT
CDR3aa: CASSQARDTEAFF

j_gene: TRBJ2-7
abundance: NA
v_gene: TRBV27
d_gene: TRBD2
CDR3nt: TGTGCCAGCAGTGAAACAGCCGGGACTAGCCCCAACGAGCAGTACTTC
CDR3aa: CASSETAGTSPNEQYF

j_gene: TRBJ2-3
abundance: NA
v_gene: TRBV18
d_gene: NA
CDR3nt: TGTGCCAGCTCACCACAAGGCACCACTAGCACAGATACGCAGTATTTT
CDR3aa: CASSPQGTTSTDTQYF

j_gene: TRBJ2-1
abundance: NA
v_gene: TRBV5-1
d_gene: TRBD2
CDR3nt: TGCGCCAGCAGCTGGGGGACTAGCGCCGATACCTACAATGAGCAGTTCTTC
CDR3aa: CASSWGTSADTYNEQFF

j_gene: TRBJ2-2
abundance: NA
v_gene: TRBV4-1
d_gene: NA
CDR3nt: TGCGCCAGCAGCCTCCGCCGAGGGTCCGGGGAGCTGTTTTTT
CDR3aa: CASSLRRGSGELFF

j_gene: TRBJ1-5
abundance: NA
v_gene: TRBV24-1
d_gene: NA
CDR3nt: TGTGCCACCAGTGCTGGTGGCAATCAGCCCCAGCATTTT
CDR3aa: CATSAGGNQPQHF

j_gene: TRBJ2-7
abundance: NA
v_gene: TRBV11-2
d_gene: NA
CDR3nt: TGTGCCAGCAGCTTAGAGGGGACGGGAGTCGGGGAGCAGTACTTC
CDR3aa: CASSLEGTGVGEQYF

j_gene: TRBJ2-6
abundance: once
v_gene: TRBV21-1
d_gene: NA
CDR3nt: TGTGCCAGCAGCAATCCCTGCAGGGGACAGAACATCGTCTCTGGGGCCAACGTCCTGACTTTC
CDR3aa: CASSNPCRGQNIVSGANVLTF

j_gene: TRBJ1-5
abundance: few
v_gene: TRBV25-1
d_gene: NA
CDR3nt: TGTGCCAGCAGTGAAGGGGCGGACCAATTTCAGCCCCAGCATTTT
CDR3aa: CASSEGADQFQPQHF

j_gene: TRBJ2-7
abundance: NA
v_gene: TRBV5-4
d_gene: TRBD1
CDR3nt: TGTGCCAGCAGCACCCCGGGACAGAAATACGAGCAGTACTTC
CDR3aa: CASSTPGQKYEQYF

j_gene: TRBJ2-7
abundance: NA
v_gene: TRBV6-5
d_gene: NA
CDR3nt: TGTGCCAGCAGTTACGGTGCCAGCACTTCCTACGAGCAGTACTTC
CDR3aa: CASSYGASTSYEQYF

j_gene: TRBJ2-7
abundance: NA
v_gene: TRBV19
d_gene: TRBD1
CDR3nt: TGTGCCAGTAGTATCTTGGACAGGGTCTACGAGCAGTACTTC
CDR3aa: CASSILDRVYEQYF

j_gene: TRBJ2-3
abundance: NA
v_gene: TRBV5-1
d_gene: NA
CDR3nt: TGCGCCAGCAGCACGCGGACCGCCACAGATACGCAGTATTTT
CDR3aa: CASSTRTATDTQYF

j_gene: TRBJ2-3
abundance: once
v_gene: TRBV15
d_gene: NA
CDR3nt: TGTGCCACCAGCCTCTCATTTTCAGATACGCAGTATTTT
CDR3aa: CATSLSFSDTQYF

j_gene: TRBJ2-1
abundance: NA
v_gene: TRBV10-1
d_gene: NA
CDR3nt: TGCGCCAGCAGTGACGCCGCAGGTAGACTCCCCTCCTACAATGAGCAGTTCTTC
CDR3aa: CASSDAAGRLPSYNEQFF